This TCR beta chain was obtained from a study of OX40 agonist ivuxolimab in advanced cancers. The assay was immunoSEQ multiplex PCR, and TCRdb's table has in-frame clones only and misses some. The sample has approximately 47,000 clones, around nine tenths seen once. Germline CDR1 and CDR2: SNHLY and FYNNEI. This CDR3 contains 15 residues. J was trimmed by 0 bases and V by 6 bases; bases with no gene match: 4. With autoimmune disease history or systemic immunosuppression, patients were excluded. Sequenced here: CD4+ or CD8+ T cells sorted from blood, sampled in a trial of the OX40 agonist ivuxolimab. This clonotype originated in an adult with an advanced solid tumor such as melanoma, head and neck, liver or kidney cancer. J is TRBJ1-4 and V is TRBV2; 7 nucleotides align to TRBD1. CDR3 sequence: CASRDQGATNEKLFF. The CDR3 DNA is TGTGCCAGCAGGGACCAGGGGGCAACTAATGAAAAACTGTTTTTT.